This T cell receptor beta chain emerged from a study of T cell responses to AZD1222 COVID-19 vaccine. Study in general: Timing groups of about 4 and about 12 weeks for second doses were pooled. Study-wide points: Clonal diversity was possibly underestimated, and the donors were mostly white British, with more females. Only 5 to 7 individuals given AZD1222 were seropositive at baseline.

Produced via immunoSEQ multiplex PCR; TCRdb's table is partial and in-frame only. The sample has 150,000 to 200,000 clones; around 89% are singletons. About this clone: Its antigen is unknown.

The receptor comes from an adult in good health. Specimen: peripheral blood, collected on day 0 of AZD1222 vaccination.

CDR3 protein: CASSQVYLGVGGGEKLFF. The CDR3 DNA is TGCGCCAGCAGCCAAGTTTACTTGGGGGTCGGCGGGGGTGAAAAACTGTTTTTT. The chain joins TRBV4-3 to TRBJ1-4, with D possibly TRBD1 on 5 matching bases. Germline values: CDR1 LGHNA, CDR2 YSLEER. V lost 1 base and J 7 bases, leaving 22 bases between the germline ends. CDR3 length equals 18 residues.